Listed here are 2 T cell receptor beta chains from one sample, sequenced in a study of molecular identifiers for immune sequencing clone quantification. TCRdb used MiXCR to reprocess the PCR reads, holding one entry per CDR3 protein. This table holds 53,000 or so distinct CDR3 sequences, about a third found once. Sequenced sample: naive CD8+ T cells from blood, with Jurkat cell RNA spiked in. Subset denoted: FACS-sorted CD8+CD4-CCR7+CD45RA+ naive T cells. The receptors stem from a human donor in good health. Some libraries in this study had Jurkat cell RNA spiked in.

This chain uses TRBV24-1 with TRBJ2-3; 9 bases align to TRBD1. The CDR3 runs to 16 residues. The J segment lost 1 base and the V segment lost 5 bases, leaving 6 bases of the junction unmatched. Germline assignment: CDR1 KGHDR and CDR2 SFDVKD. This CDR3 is CATSAPDRGGTDTQYF. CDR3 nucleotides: TGTGCCACCAGTGCCCCGGACAGGGGTGGCACAGATACGCAGTATTTT.

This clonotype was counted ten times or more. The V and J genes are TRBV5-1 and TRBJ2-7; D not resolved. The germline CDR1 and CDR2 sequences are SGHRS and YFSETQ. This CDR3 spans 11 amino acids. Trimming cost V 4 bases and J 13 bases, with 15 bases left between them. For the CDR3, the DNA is TGCGCCAGCAGCCTGGGATCTAATAAATACTTC. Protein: CASSLGSNKYF.